This T cell receptor beta chain appears in the sequencing data of a study of blood T cell repertoires in COVID-19. At the level of the study: Acute and convalescent COVID-19 samples came from the United States, Italy and Spain. The analysed material was cDNA or gDNA that came from T cells, B-cell-depleted T cells, or PBMCs.

Germline lookup yields CDR1 MDHEN and CDR2 SYDVKM. V was pared by 3 bases and J by 10 bases, with 3 bases of the junction left unmatched. The CDR3 totals 13 residues. Authors' methods: Using reference gene primer amplification, nucleated cell counts were estimated. Sequenced by immunoSEQ multiplex PCR; TCRdb stores in-frame clones only, minus some. V, J and clone size derive from that table, while D and trimming were established from the DNA sequence. The sample yields about 240,000 clones, around 86% seen once. The TCR was taken from a woman aged 55 to 70 with active or convalescent COVID-19. V usage is TRBV28 and J usage is TRBJ1-6; 7 nucleotides match TRBD1. Sequences were obtained from peripheral blood. In nucleotides, the CDR3 is TGTGCCAGCAGTTTCAGGGGGAGGTCACCCCTCCACTTT. Its translation is CASSFRGRSPLHF.